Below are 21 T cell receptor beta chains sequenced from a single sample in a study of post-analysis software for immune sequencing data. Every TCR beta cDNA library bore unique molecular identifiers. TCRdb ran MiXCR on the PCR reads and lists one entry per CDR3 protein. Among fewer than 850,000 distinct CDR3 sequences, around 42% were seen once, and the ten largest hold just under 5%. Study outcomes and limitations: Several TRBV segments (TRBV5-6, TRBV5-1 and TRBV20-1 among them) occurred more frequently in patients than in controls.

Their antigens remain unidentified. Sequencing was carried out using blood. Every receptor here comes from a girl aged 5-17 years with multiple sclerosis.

The CDR3 region is CASSFWLKGRGETQYF. In DNA, the CDR3 is TGTGCCAGCAGTTTTTGGCTCAAGGGTAGAGGAGAGACCCAGTACTTC. J is TRBJ2-5 and V is TRBV12-3 or TRBV12-4; D is undetermined. V lost 3 bases to trimming and J lost 4 bases, with 18 bases between them. CDR3 length equals 16 residues.

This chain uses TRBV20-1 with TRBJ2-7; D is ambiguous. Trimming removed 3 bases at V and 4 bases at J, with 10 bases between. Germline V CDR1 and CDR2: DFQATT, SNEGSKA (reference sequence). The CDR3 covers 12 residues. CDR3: CSASGQSYEQYF. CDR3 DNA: TGCAGTGCTAGCGGGCAGTCTTACGAGCAGTACTTC.

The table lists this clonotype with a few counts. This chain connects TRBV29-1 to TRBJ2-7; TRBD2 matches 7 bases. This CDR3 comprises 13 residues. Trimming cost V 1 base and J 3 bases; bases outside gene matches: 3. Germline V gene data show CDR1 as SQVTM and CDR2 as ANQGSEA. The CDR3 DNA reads TGCAGCGTTGAAGGCGGGAGTTTCTACGAGCAGTACTTC. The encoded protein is CSVEGGSFYEQYF.

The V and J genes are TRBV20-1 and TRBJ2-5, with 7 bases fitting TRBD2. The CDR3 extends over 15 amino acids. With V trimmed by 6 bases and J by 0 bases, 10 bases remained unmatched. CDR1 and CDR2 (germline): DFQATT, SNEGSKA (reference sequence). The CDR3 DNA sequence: TGCAGTGCCGGGAATCTAGCGGCTAACCAAGAGACCCAGTACTTC. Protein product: CSAGNLAANQETQYF.

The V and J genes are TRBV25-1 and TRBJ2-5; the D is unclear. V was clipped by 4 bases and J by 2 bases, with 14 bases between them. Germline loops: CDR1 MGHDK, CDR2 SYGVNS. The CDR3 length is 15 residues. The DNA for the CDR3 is TGTGCCAGCAGTGCCCCTCGCCAGATACAAGAGACCCAGTACTTC. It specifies CASSAPRQIQETQYF.

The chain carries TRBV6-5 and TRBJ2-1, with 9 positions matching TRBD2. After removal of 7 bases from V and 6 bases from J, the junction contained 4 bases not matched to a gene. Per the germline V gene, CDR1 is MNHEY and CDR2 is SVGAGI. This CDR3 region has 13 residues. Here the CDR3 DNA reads TGTGCCAGCATGGGGCGGGAGGGCAATGAGCAGTTCTTC. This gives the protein CASMGREGNEQFF.

CDR3 region: CATSGLGYNEQFF. CDR3 nucleotides: TGCGCCACCTCGGGACTAGGTTACAATGAGCAGTTCTTC. The chain carries TRBV4-3 and TRBJ2-1; TRBD2 aligns across 8 bases. After removal of 10 bases from V and 4 bases from J, the junction contained 6 bases not matched to a gene. This CDR3 has 13 amino acids. Germline-derived CDR1 and CDR2 are LGHNA and YSLEER.

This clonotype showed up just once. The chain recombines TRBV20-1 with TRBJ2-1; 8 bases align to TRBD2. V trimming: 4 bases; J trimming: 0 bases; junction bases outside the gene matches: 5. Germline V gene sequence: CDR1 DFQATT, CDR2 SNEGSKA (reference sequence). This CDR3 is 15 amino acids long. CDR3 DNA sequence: TGCAGTGCTACGGAGGCGGGGGGCTCCTACAATGAGCAGTTCTTC. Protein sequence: CSATEAGGSYNEQFF.

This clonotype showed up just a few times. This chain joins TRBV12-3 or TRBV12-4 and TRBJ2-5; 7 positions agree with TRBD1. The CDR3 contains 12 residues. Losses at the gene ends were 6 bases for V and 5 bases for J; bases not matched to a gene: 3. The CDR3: CASRQGMETQYF. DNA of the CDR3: TGTGCCAGCAGACAGGGGATGGAGACCCAGTACTTC.

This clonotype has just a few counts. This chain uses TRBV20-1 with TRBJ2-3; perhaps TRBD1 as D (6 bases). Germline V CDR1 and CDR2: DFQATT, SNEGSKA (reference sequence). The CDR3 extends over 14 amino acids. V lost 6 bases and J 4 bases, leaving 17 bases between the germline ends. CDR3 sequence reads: CSADRAPGADTQYF. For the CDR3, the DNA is TGCAGTGCCGACCGCGCCCCAGGGGCAGATACGCAGTATTTT.

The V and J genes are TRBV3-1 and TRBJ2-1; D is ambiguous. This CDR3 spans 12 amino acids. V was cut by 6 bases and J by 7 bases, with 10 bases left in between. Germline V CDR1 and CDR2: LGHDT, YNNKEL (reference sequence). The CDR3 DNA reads TGTGCCAGCAGGGCGTCGCGGAATGAGCAGTTCTTC. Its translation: CASRASRNEQFF.

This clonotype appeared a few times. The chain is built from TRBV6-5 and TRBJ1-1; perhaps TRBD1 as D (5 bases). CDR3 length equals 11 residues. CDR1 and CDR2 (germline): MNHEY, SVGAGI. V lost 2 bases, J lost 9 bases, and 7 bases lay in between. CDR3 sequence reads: CASSYGGKAFF. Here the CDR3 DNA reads TGTGCCAGCAGTTACGGGGGGAAAGCTTTCTTT.

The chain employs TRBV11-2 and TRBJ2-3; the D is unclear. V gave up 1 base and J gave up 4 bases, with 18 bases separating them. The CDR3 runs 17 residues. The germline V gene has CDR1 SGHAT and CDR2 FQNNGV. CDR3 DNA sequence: TGTGCCAGCAGCTTAGTGGAAGTGCCTCGCGTGGCAGATACGCAGTATTTT. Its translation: CASSLVEVPRVADTQYF.

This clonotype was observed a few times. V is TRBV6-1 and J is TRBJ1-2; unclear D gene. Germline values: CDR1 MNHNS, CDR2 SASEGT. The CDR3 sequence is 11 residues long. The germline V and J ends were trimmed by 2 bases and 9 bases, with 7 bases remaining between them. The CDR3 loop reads CASSESVSYTF. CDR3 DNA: TGTGCCAGCAGTGAATCTGTTAGCTACACCTTC.

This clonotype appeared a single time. The CDR3 protein is CAWSPGPAGDTQYF. CDR3 nucleotide sequence: TGTGCCTGGAGTCCAGGACCCGCCGGGGATACGCAGTATTTT. The chain has TRBV30 and TRBJ2-3; D is unclear. The germline V gene encodes CDR1 GTSNPN and CDR2 SVGIG (reference sequence). The CDR3 is 14 residues long. V lost 2 bases, J lost 6 bases, and 15 bases lay in between.

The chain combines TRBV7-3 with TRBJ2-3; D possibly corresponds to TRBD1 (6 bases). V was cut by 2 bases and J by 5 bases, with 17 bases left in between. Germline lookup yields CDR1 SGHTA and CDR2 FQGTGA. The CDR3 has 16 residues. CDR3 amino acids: CASSLLRQGRGDTQYF. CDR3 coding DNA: TGTGCCAGCAGCTTACTCCGCCAGGGGCGCGGAGATACGCAGTATTTT.

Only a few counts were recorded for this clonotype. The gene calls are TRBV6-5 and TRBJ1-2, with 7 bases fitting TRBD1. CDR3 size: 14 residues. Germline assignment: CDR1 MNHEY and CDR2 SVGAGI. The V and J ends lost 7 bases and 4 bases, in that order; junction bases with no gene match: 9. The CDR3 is CASKGAGGGYGYTF. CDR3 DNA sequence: TGTGCCAGCAAGGGGGCAGGGGGTGGCTATGGCTACACCTTC.

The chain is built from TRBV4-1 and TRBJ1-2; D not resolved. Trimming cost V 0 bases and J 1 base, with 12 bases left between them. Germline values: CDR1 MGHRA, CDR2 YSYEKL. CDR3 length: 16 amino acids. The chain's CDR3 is CASSQEAASRNYGYTF. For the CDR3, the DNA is TGCGCCAGCAGCCAAGAGGCGGCCAGTCGTAACTATGGCTACACCTTC.

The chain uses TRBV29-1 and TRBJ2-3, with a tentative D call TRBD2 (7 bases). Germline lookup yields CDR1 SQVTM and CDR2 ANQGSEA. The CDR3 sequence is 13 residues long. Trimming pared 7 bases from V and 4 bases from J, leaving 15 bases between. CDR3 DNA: TGCAGCGCCACCGAGGGGGGGGCAGATACGCAGTATTTT. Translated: CSATEGGADTQYF.

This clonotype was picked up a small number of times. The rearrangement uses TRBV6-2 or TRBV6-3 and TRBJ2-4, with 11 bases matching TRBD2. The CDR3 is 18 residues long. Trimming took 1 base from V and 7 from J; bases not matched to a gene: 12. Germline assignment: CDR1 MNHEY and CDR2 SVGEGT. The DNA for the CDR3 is TGTGCCAGCAGTTACTTAGGAGCGGGGACTAGCGGATTGAACATTCAGTACTTC. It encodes CASSYLGAGTSGLNIQYF.

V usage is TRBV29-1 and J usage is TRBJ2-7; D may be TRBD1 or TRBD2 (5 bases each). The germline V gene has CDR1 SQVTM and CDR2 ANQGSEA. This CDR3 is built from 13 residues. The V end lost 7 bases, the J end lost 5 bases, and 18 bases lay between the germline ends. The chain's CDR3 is CSAIYPGTDEQYF. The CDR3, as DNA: TGCAGCGCCATATACCCAGGGACGGACGAGCAGTACTTC.